A single sample gave rise to the 23 T cell receptor beta chains below, sequenced in a study of Ad26.COV2.S vaccination and SARS-CoV-2 variants. Treatment: roughly 20 received Ad26.COV2.S at low or high dose, single or two shots; a few received placebo; per-sample allocation not given. Collection of the samples took place on day 63 after the first injection of vaccine or placebo. The table came from immunoSEQ multiplex PCR; TCRdb's copy has only in-frame clones and leaves some out. The profile shows a few hundred thousand clones, approximately 90% of them singletons. The sample consisted of peripheral blood, taken in a trial of Ad26.COV2.S vaccine versus placebo. These receptors all come from a person aged 18-65 years who received the Ad26.COV2.S COVID-19 vaccine or a placebo.

The genes are TRBV5-6 and TRBJ2-4; the D gene is possibly TRBD1 (6 bases). Germline V gene sequence: CDR1 SGHDT, CDR2 YYEEEE. V was shortened by 1 base and J by 7 bases, with 12 bases between the two germline ends. The CDR3 sequence is 14 residues long. For the CDR3, the DNA is TGTGCCAGCAGCTTGAGTCCAGGGGTGAACATTCAGTACTTC. Protein: CASSLSPGVNIQYF.

Turning to this clone: The sample carries other DNA sequences with the same CDR3. The chain joins TRBV28 to TRBJ1-2; no reliable D call. V was shortened by 8 bases and J by 0 bases, with 10 bases between the two germline ends. Germline CDR1 is MDHEN and CDR2 is SYDVKM. CDR3 size: 13 residues. CDR3 bases: TGTGCCAGCTTGCGCGGGACTAACTATGGCTACACCTTC. As protein: CASLRGTNYGYTF.

This clone was detected a few times. The genes are TRBV27 and TRBJ1-4; D remains ambiguous. Trimming took off 5 bases at V and 8 bases at J, with 12 bases between the two ends. Germline-derived CDR1 and CDR2 are MNHEY and SMNVEV (reference sequence). CDR3 size: 13 residues. CDR3 in amino acids: CASSQIRGEKLFF. The CDR3 DNA reads TGTGCCAGCAGTCAAATCAGAGGGGAAAAACTGTTTTTT.

The chain has TRBV5-5 and TRBJ2-7, with D possibly TRBD1 on 6 matching bases. Germline V gives CDR1 SGHKS, CDR2 YYEKEE (reference sequence). CDR3 length: 16 residues. V shed 2 bases and J shed 2 bases, with 17 bases lying between them. The CDR3 loop reads CASSLSERTETYEQYF. The CDR3 nucleotides read TGTGCCAGCAGCTTAAGTGAGCGGACAGAGACCTACGAGCAGTACTTC.

The chain combines TRBV27 with TRBJ2-5; 8 bases are shared with TRBD1. J gave up 6 bases and V 2 bases, and 5 bases lay outside the gene matches. The CDR3 sequence is 14 residues long. Germline lookup yields CDR1 MNHEY and CDR2 SMNVEV (reference sequence). In DNA, the CDR3 is TGTGCCAGCAGTTTACCAGGGGGCAGACAGACCCAGTACTTC. Its protein product is CASSLPGGRQTQYF.

The chain uses TRBV15 and TRBJ1-2; TRBD1 aligns across 8 bases. This CDR3 has 17 residues. V was clipped by 0 bases and J by 6 bases; unmatched bases: 12. Per germline, CDR1 LNHNV and CDR2 YYDKDF (reference sequence). CDR3 DNA sequence: TGTGCCACCAGCAGAGACGAATTTCGGACAGGGTCGAATGGCTACACCTTC. Amino acids: CATSRDEFRTGSNGYTF.

The V call is TRBV7-8, the J call TRBJ1-6, with D possibly being TRBD1 (5 bases). Germline V gene sequence: CDR1 SGHVS, CDR2 FQNEAQ. The V and J ends lost 5 bases and 10 bases respectively, with 24 bases between them. This CDR3 comprises 17 residues. The CDR3 sequence is CASSHIRIRVPGSPLHF. In nucleotides, the CDR3 is TGTGCCAGCAGCCACATTAGAATCAGGGTTCCGGGGTCACCCCTCCACTTT. Full variable domain (remainder filled in from reference TRBV7-8 and TRBJ1-6): GAGVSQSPRYKVAKRGQDVALRCDPISGHVSLFWYQQALGQGPEFLTYFQNEAQLDKSGLPSDRFFAERPEGSVSTLKIQRTQQEDSAVYLCASSHIRIRVPGSPLHFGNGTRLTVT.

This chain links TRBV5-6 with TRBJ2-2; D gene unclear. Germline-derived CDR1 and CDR2 are SGHDT and YYEEEE. CDR3 length: 17 amino acids. V lost 4 bases and J 2 bases, leaving 18 bases between the germline ends. The CDR3 here is CASSPKAGLINTGELFF. CDR3 nucleotides: TGTGCCAGCAGCCCCAAGGCCGGCCTGATCAACACCGGGGAGCTGTTTTTT. The whole variable domain, filled in from reference TRBV5-6 and TRBJ2-2, reads DAGVTQSPTHLIKTRGQQVTLRCSPKSGHDTVSWYQQALGQGPQFIFQYYEEEERQRGNFPDRFSGHQFPNYSSELNVNALLLGDSALYLCASSPKAGLINTGELFFGEGSRLTVL.

The chain employs TRBV4-1 and TRBJ2-2; D is uncertain. Looked up from germline, CDR1 is MGHRA and CDR2 is YSYEKL. The V end was cut by 0 bases, the J end by 0 bases, with 2 bases between. The CDR3 extends over 14 amino acids. The CDR3 protein is CASSQEANTGELFF. CDR3 in DNA: TGCGCCAGCAGCCAAGAGGCGAACACCGGGGAGCTGTTTTTT.

The V call is TRBV7-2, the J call TRBJ1-3, with D possibly matching TRBD1 (5 bases). The germline V gene has CDR1 SGHTA and CDR2 FQGNSA. Trimming removed 5 bases at V and 2 bases at J, with 10 bases between. This CDR3 comprises 14 residues. CDR3 nucleotide sequence: TGTGCCAGCAGCCCAGGGATTACTGGAAACACCATATATTTT. Its protein product is CASSPGITGNTIYF.

This chain joins TRBV7-2 and TRBJ1-3; D gene ambiguous. Germline loops: CDR1 SGHTA, CDR2 FQGNSA. The CDR3 extends over 15 amino acids. Deletions cut 1 base from V and 0 bases from J, with 7 bases between. CDR3 residues: CASSLVVHSGNTIYF. The CDR3 DNA is TGTGCCAGCAGCTTAGTCGTACACTCTGGAAACACCATATATTTT.

The chain uses TRBV9 and TRBJ1-1, with 7 bases identical to TRBD1. The V gene's germline CDR1 is SGDLS and CDR2 YYNGEE. Trimming cost V 5 bases and J 0 bases; bases outside gene matches: 7. The CDR3 extends over 15 amino acids. CDR3 DNA: TGTGCCAGCAGTCCTCTACAGGGGCTGAACACTGAAGCTTTCTTT. This codes for CASSPLQGLNTEAFF.

The chain is built from TRBV28 and TRBJ1-1; no firm D call. V was pared by 6 bases and J by 7 bases, with 18 bases between. Per germline, CDR1 MDHEN and CDR2 SYDVKM. The CDR3 is made up of 14 amino acids. CDR3 protein: CASSLPSLFSEAFF. CDR3 sequence (DNA): TGTGCCAGCAGCCTTCCCTCCCTGTTTAGTGAAGCTTTCTTT. Filled out from reference TRBV28 and TRBJ1-1, the complete variable domain reads DVKVTQSSRYLVKRTGEKVFLECVQDMDHENMFWYRQDPGLGLRLIYFSYDVKMKEKGDIPEGYSVSREKKERFSLILESASTNQTSMYLCASSLPSLFSEAFFGQGTRLTVV.

The chain carries TRBV7-2 and TRBJ1-1, with 7 nucleotides matching TRBD1. Germline CDR1 reads SGHTA; CDR2 reads FQGNSA. The CDR3 has 15 residues. V shed 3 bases, J shed 1 base, and the junction held 5 bases outside the gene matches. DNA of the CDR3: TGTGCCAGCAGCTTTGCCGGGACAGCGAACACTGAAGCTTTCTTT. It translates to CASSFAGTANTEAFF.

This clone was seen once. The gene calls are TRBV11-2 and TRBJ2-3; D is unresolved. Per germline, CDR1 SGHAT and CDR2 FQNNGV. V was shortened by 2 bases and J by 4 bases, with 10 bases between the two germline ends. This CDR3 has 14 residues. The CDR3, as DNA: TGTGCCAGCAGCTTACCGAACCTGGCAGATACGCAGTATTTT. The encoded protein is CASSLPNLADTQYF. Combining the CDR3 with reference TRBV11-2 and TRBJ2-3 gives the whole variable domain EAGVAQSPRYKIIEKRQSVAFWCNPISGHATLYWYQQILGQGPKLLIQFQNNGVVDDSQLPKDRFSAERLKGVDSTLKIQPAKLEDSAVYLCASSLPNLADTQYFGPGTRLTVL.

The genes are TRBV27 and TRBJ2-7; 10 nucleotides agree with TRBD1. The ends lost 6 bases at V and 1 base at J; junction bases unmatched: 6. This CDR3 is 15 amino acids long. CDR1 and CDR2 from the germline V gene are MNHEY and SMNVEV (reference sequence). The CDR3 loop is CASSIRDRGSYEQYF. The CDR3 bases are TGTGCCAGCAGCATCCGGGACAGGGGTTCCTACGAGCAGTACTTC.

The genes are TRBV24-1 and TRBJ2-3, with 14 bases fitting TRBD2. The CDR3 has 19 residues. Germline V CDR1 and CDR2: KGHDR, SFDVKD. The J segment lost 0 bases and the V segment lost 3 bases, leaving 7 bases of the junction unmatched. CDR3 amino acids: CATSDPGLAGGSSTDTQYF. As DNA, the CDR3 is TGTGCCACCAGTGATCCCGGACTAGCGGGGGGATCTAGCACAGATACGCAGTATTTT.

This chain joins TRBV10-1 and TRBJ1-6; a weak D match, TRBD1 (6 bases). The ends were cut back, 4 bases at V and 8 bases at J, with 30 bases in the middle. Germline CDR1 WNHNN, CDR2 SYGVQD (reference sequence). This CDR3 is built from 20 residues. CDR3 nucleotides: TGCGCCAGCAGTGTCCGACACCCTCCACAGGGAATAGCACTAGATTCACCCCTCCACTTT. It encodes CASSVRHPPQGIALDSPLHF.

The V call is TRBV6-2 or TRBV6-3, the J call TRBJ2-2; maybe TRBD1 (5 bases). Germline CDR1 is MNHEY and CDR2 is SVGEGT. The length of the CDR3 is 15 residues. The germline V and J ends were trimmed by 4 bases and 4 bases, with 13 bases remaining between them. The CDR3 is CASSFMTVATGELFF. Here the CDR3 DNA reads TGTGCCAGCAGTTTTATGACAGTTGCCACCGGGGAGCTGTTTTTT.

The chain carries TRBV7-2 and TRBJ2-1, with D unclear. The CDR3 is 13 amino acids. Germline CDR1 is SGHTA and CDR2 is FQGNSA. V was clipped by 1 base and J by 8 bases, with 9 bases between them. This chain's CDR3 is CASSLGPLYEQFF. The CDR3 DNA follows: TGTGCCAGCAGCTTAGGGCCCCTGTATGAGCAGTTCTTC.

CDR3 sequence: CASSRLGQGDSTDTQYF. The CDR3 coding sequence is TGTGCCAGCAGTCGCCTCGGACAGGGGGACAGCACAGATACGCAGTATTTT. This rearrangement joins TRBV28 to TRBJ2-3; TRBD1 matches 10 bases. The CDR3 contains 17 residues. Germline lookup yields CDR1 MDHEN and CDR2 SYDVKM. The V and J ends lost 5 bases and 0 bases, in that order; junction bases with no gene match: 8.

The V and J genes are TRBV5-4 and TRBJ2-3; D unresolved. This CDR3 is 12 amino acids long. CDR1 and CDR2 from the germline V gene are SGHNT and YYREEE (reference sequence). The ends were cut back, 0 bases at V and 6 bases at J, with 5 bases in the middle. For the CDR3, the DNA is TGTGCCAGCAGCTTGGGGGCGGATACGCAGTATTTT. This sequence encodes CASSLGADTQYF. The variable domain in full, with the rest retrieved from reference TRBV5-4 and TRBJ2-3, is ETGVTQSPTHLIKTRGQQVTLRCSSQSGHNTVSWYQQALGQGPQFIFQYYREEENGRGNFPPRFSGLQFPNYSSELNVNALELDDSALYLCASSLGADTQYFGPGTRLTVL.

V and J are TRBV6-5 and TRBJ2-3; D call uncertain. The CDR3 is 14 residues long. Germline V lookup: CDR1 MNHEY, CDR2 SVGAGI. Trimming shortened V by 2 bases and J by 0 bases, and 6 bases separated the two germline ends. DNA of the CDR3: TGTGCCAGCAGTTACCAGACTAGCACAGATACGCAGTATTTT. Amino acid sequence: CASSYQTSTDTQYF.